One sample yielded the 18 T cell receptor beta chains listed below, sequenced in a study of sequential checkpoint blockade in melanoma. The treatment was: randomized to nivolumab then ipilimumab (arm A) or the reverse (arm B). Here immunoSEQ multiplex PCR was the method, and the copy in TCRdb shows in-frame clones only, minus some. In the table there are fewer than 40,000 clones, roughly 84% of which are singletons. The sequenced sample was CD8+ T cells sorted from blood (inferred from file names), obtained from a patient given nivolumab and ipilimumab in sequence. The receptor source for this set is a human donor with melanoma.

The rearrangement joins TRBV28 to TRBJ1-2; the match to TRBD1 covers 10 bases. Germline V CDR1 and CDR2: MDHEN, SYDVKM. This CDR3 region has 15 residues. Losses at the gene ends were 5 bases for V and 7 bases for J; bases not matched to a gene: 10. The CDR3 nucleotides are TGTGCCAGCAGTCGATATGGGACAGGGGTTGCTGGCTACACCTTC. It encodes CASSRYGTGVAGYTF.

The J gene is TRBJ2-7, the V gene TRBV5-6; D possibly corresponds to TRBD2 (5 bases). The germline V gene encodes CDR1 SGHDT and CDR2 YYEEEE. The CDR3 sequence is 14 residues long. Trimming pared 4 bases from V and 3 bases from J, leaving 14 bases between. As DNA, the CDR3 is TGTGCCAGCAGCCATAGCGTCCGATACTACGAGCAGTACTTC. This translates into CASSHSVRYYEQYF.

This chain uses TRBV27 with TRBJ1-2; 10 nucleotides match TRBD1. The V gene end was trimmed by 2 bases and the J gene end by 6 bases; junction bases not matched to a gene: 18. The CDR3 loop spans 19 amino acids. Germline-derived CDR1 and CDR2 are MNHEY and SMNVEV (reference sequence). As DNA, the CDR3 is TGTGCCAGCAGTTTACTCTCCTACCCCGGGACAGGGGATCGGGATGGCTACACCTTC. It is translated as CASSLLSYPGTGDRDGYTF.

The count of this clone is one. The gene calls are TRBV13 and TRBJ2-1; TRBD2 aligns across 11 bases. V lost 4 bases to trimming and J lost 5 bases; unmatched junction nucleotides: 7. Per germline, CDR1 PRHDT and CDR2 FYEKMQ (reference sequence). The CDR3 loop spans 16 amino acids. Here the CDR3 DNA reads TGTGCCAGCAGCTCGAGGGGACTAGCGGAGAACAATGAGCAGTTCTTC. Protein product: CASSSRGLAENNEQFF.

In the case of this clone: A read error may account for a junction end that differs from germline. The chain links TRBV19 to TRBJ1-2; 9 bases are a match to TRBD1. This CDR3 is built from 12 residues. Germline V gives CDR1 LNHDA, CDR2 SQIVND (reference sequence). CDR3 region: CASSGSDRGTSF. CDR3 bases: TGTGCCAGTAGTGGTTCGGACAGGGGCACCAGCTTC.

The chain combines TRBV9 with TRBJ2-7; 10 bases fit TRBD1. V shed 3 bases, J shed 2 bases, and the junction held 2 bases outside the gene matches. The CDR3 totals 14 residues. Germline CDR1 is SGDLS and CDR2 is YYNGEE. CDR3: CASSAGQGTYEQYF. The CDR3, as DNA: TGTGCCAGCAGCGCGGGACAGGGGACCTACGAGCAGTACTTC. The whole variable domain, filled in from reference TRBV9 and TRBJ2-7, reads DSGVTQTPKHLITATGQRVTLRCSPRSGDLSVYWYQQSLDQGLQFLIQYYNGEERAKGNILERFSAQQFPDLHSELNLSSLELGDSALYFCASSAGQGTYEQYFGPGTRLTVT.

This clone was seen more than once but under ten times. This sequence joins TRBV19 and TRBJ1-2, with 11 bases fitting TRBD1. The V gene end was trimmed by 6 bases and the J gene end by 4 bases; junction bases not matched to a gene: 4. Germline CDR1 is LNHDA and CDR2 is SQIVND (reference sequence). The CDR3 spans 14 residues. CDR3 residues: CASSGTGGGYGYTF. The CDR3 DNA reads TGTGCCAGTAGCGGGACAGGGGGGGGCTATGGCTACACCTTC.

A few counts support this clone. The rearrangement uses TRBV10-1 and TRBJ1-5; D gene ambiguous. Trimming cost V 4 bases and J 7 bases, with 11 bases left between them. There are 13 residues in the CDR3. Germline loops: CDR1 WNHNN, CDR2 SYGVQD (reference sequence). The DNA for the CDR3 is TGCGCCAGCAGTGTTTCCAGAGGACAGCCCCAGCATTTT. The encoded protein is CASSVSRGQPQHF.

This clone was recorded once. The CDR3 DNA reads as TGTGCCAGCAGCCCCAGGACAGCTAACACTGAAGCTTTCTTT. It yields the protein CASSPRTANTEAFF. The V call is TRBV9, the J call TRBJ1-1; D possibly corresponds to TRBD1 (6 bases). CDR1 is SGDLS and CDR2 is YYNGEE in the germline V gene. The CDR3 is 14 amino acids. Trimming took off 4 bases at V and 2 bases at J, with 12 bases between the two ends. The full variable domain, with the rest looked up from reference TRBV9 and TRBJ1-1, is DSGVTQTPKHLITATGQRVTLRCSPRSGDLSVYWYQQSLDQGLQFLIQYYNGEERAKGNILERFSAQQFPDLHSELNLSSLELGDSALYFCASSPRTANTEAFFGQGTRLTVV.

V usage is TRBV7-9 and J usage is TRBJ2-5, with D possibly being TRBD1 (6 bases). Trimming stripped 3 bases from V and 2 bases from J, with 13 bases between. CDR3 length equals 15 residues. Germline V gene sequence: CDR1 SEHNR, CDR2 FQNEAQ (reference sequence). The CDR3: CASSFLQGLQETQYF. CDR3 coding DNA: TGTGCCAGCAGCTTCCTCCAGGGGCTTCAAGAGACCCAGTACTTC.

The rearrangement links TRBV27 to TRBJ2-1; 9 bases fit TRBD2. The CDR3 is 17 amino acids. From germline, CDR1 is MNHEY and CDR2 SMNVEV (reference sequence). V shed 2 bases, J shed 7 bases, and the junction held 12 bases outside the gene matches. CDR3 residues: CASSLIVGLAGSNEQFF. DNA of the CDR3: TGTGCCAGCAGTTTAATAGTGGGGCTAGCGGGGTCAAATGAGCAGTTCTTC.

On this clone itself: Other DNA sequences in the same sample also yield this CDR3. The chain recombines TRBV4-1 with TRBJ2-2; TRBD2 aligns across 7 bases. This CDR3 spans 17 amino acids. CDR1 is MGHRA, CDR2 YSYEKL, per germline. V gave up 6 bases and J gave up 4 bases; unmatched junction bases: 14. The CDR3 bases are TGCGCCAGCAGTGGACTGGCGGGAGAGTGGGGCACCGGGGAGCTGTTTTTT. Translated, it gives CASSGLAGEWGTGELFF.

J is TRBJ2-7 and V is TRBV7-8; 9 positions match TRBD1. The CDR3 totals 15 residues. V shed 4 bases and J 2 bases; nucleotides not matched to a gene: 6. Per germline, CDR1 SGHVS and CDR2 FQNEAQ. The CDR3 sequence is CASSWGQGSAYEQYV. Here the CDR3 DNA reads TGTGCCAGCAGCTGGGGACAGGGAAGCGCCTACGAGCAGTACGTC.

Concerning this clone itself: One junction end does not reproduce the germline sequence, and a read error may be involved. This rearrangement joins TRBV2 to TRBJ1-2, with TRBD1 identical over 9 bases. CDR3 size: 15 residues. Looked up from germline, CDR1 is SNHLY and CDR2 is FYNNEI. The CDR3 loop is CASTLTSGTGLISSF. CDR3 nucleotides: TGTGCCAGCACCCTAACCTCCGGGACAGGGCTTATATCCTCCTTC. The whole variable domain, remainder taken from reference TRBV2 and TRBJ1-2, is EPEVTQTPSHQVTQMGQEVILRCVPISNHLYFYWYRQILGQKVEFLVSFYNNEISEKSEIFDDQFSVERPDGSNFTLKIRSTKLEDSAMYFCASTLTSGTGLISSFGSGTRLTVV.

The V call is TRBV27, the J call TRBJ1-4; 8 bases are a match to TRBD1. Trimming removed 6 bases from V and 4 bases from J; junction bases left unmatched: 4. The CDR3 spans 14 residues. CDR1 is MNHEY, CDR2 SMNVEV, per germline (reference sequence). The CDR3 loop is CASSDRGINEKLFF. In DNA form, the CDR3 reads TGTGCCAGCAGCGACAGGGGAATTAATGAAAAACTGTTTTTT.

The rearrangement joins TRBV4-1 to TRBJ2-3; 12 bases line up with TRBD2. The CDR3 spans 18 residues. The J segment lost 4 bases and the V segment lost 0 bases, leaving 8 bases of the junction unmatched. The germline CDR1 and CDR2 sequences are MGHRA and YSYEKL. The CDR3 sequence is CASSQEGRLAGVADTQYF. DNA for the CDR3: TGCGCCAGCAGCCAAGAAGGGAGACTAGCGGGAGTGGCAGATACGCAGTATTTT.

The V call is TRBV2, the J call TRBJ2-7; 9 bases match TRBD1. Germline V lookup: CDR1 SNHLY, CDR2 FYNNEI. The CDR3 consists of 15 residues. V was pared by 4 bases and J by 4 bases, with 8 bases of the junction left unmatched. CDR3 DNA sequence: TGTGCCAGCAGTGCCTCAAGGGACAGGGAATACGAGCAGTACGTC. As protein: CASSASRDREYEQYV.

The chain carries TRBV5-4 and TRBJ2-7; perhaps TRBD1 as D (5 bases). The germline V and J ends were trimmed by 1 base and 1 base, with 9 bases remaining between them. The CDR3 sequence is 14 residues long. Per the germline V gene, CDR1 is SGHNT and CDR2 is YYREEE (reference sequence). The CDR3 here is CASSLWGGSYEQYF. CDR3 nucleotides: TGTGCCAGCAGCTTGTGGGGCGGATCCTACGAGCAGTACTTC.